This passage covers 5 T cell receptor beta chains from one sample sequenced in a study of blood T cell repertoires in COVID-19. Sequencing used immunoSEQ multiplex PCR; TCRdb keeps in-frame clones, though not all of them. In the table there are some 310,000 clones, around 87% of which are singletons. The sequenced material came from peripheral blood. All receptors derive from a middle-aged man with active or convalescent COVID-19.

Details on this clone: Other nucleotide sequences from this sample produce the same CDR3. The chain couples TRBV28 to TRBJ1-1; no definite D call. The CDR3 runs 12 residues. The ends were cut back, 2 bases at V and 11 bases at J, with 12 bases in the middle. Germline lookup yields CDR1 MDHEN and CDR2 SYDVKM. The CDR3 region is CASSLRGVEAFF. DNA of the CDR3: TGTGCCAGCAGTTTACGCGGGGTAGAGGCTTTCTTT.

This clone was observed once. The CDR3: CASTTGYDAEAFF. CDR3 nucleotides: TGTGCCAGTACCACCGGGTACGATGCTGAAGCTTTCTTT. V gene TRBV19 combines with J gene TRBJ1-1, with D hard to call. The CDR3 is made up of 13 amino acids. Per germline, CDR1 LNHDA and CDR2 SQIVND (reference sequence). V was clipped by 7 bases and J by 6 bases, with 15 bases between them.

The CDR3 reads CASSLRGRTEAFF. The DNA for the CDR3 is TGTGCCAGCAGCCTTAGGGGTAGGACTGAAGCTTTCTTT. The V gene is TRBV11-2, the J gene TRBJ1-1; D possibly corresponds to TRBD1 (5 bases). This CDR3 contains 13 residues. Germline V gene data show CDR1 as SGHAT and CDR2 as FQNNGV. With 5 bases removed from V and 5 bases from J, the gap between germline ends came to 12 bases.

The genes are TRBV28 and TRBJ1-5; the match to TRBD1 covers 8 bases. V lost 6 bases and J lost 0; bases outside the gene matches: 4. This CDR3 has 15 amino acids. The V gene's germline CDR1 is MDHEN and CDR2 SYDVKM. CDR3 residues: CASRADRGSNQPQHF. The CDR3 DNA is TGTGCCAGCAGGGCAGACAGGGGTAGCAATCAGCCCCAGCATTTT.

The J gene is TRBJ2-7, the V gene TRBV4-2; tentative D call: TRBD2 (7 bases). V shed 3 bases and J shed 4 bases, with 19 bases lying between them. The length of the CDR3 is 16 residues. Per germline, CDR1 LGHNA and CDR2 YNFKEQ. The DNA of the CDR3 is TGTGCCAGCAGCCAGCGGAGCGTGGGGGGGCTGTACGAGCAGTACTTC. Translated, it gives CASSQRSVGGLYEQYF.